The clone carrying this TCR beta chain was seen many times. TCRdb recomputed calls from the 5' RACE reads with MiXCR, one row per CDR3 protein. The sample yields over 60,000 distinct CDR3 sequences, about 5% seen once. This record comes from a study of neurological immune-mediated disorders. PBMCs stored at -80 C, numbering 2 million, were the origin of the unsorted libraries. V lost 4 bases to trimming and J lost 0 bases; unmatched junction nucleotides: 9. The CDR3 runs 17 residues. CDR1 is DFQATT and CDR2 is SNEGSKA in the germline V gene (reference sequence). Sequencing input: PBMCs. This receptor was taken from a woman aged 25 to 39 with multiple sclerosis. The chain links TRBV20-1 to TRBJ1-5, with 10 nucleotides matching TRBD1. This chain's CDR3 is CSATTGQGRGSNQPQHF. CDR3 bases: TGCAGTGCTACCACGGGACAGGGGAGAGGTAGCAATCAGCCCCAGCATTTT.